This T cell receptor beta chain was sequenced in a study of cytomegalovirus exposure and HLA in healthy donors. On the study more broadly: When 398 donors were genotyped, over 80% of them were found to fall in the Caucasian-associated ancestry cluster. Study-wide results and caveats: As was reported, the HLA-A and HLA-B alleles of most subjects were accurately predicted from TCR beta sequences.

Concerning this clone: The target antigen is unknown.

Healthy bone marrow donors made up the donors. The PCR had 60 Vbeta and 13 Jbeta primers. Produced via immunoSEQ multiplex PCR; TCRdb's table is partial and in-frame only. Of about 150,000 clones in the sample, approximately 82% were seen once. The CDR3 extends over 16 amino acids. Germline CDR1 is KGHSH and CDR2 is LQKENI. V was pared by 0 bases and J by 2 bases, with 11 bases between. Sequencing used PBMCs. This receptor was obtained from a man aged 35-49 years in good health and CMV-seronegative. The chain combines TRBV18 with TRBJ2-1, with D unclear. The CDR3 DNA reads TGTGCCAGCTCACCACCGGTCGGGTTCGCCTACAATGAGCAGTTCTTC. Its translation: CASSPPVGFAYNEQFF.